This T cell receptor (beta chain) is from a study of blood T cell repertoires in COVID-19. Per the original methods: Researchers report that nucleated cell counts were estimated from reference gene primer amplification. Sequenced by immunoSEQ multiplex PCR; TCRdb stores in-frame clones only, minus some. The DNA gave D and trimming, while V, J and clone size come from that table. The sample lists 240,000 or so clones, around 88% occurring once. The CDR3 is 14 amino acids. V was pared by 0 bases and J by 7 bases, with 11 bases between. Germline CDR1 is SGHTS and CDR2 is YDEGEE. This TCR came from a woman younger than 45 who had recovered from COVID-19. The sequenced material came from peripheral blood. The genes are TRBV5-8 and TRBJ2-1; D is possibly TRBD1 (6 bases). The CDR3 DNA follows: TGTGCCAGCAGCTTGGGGGGACACGCAAATGAGCAGTTCTTC. Protein product: CASSLGGHANEQFF.